A few counts support the clone carrying this T cell receptor beta chain. Its antigen remains unknown. This CDR3 has 17 amino acids. Germline V CDR1 and CDR2: MGHDK, SYGVNS. Trimming removed 4 bases from V and 10 bases from J, with 23 bases in between. This entry belongs to a study of CD8 T cells in ankylosing spondylitis. Study results and caveats: Significant enrichment of disease-linked clones was reportedly seen in matched ankylosing spondylitis synovial fluid. In ankylosing spondylitis blood, a motif of roughly 8 highly homologous TCR beta variants appeared characteristic. A number of the motif variants had already been described in reactive arthritis synovial fluid and blood.

Molecular-barcoded quantitative 5'-RACE produced these TCR beta libraries. In TCRdb, the 5' RACE reads were re-called with MiXCR into one record per CDR3 protein. Of 310,000 or so distinct CDR3 sequences in the sample, over 15% were seen once. The receptor's source is a male donor with ankylosing spondylitis or in good health (not recorded which). The chain uses TRBV25-1 and TRBJ1-6; D call uncertain. Material for sequencing was blood, either unsorted or a sorted T cell fraction (not recorded which). DNA of the CDR3: TGTGCCAGCAGTGGGGGTGTATTTACCGAGAGCAGGTCACCCCTCCACTTT. Its protein product is CASSGGVFTESRSPLHF.